This passage covers 5 T cell receptor beta chains from one sample sequenced in a study of blood T cell repertoires in COVID-19. Clones were sequenced by immunoSEQ multiplex PCR, and TCRdb holds only the in-frame ones, with some missing. This sample has under 200,000 clones; over 70% occur once, and the top ten carry less than 7%. Sequenced input: peripheral blood. These receptors originate from a man in his fifties or sixties with acute or convalescent COVID-19.

This chain links TRBV29-1 with TRBJ2-1, with 7 nucleotides matching TRBD2. Germline V gene lookup returns CDR1 SQVTM and CDR2 ANQGSEA. The V gene end was trimmed by 6 bases and the J gene end by 8 bases; junction bases not matched to a gene: 7. The CDR3 loop spans 12 amino acids. CDR3 DNA: TGCAGCGTGGATTCCACTAGCGATGAGCAGTTCTTC. Protein product: CSVDSTSDEQFF.

The DNA of the CDR3 is TGTGCCAGTAGTATTAGGGGGAACACTGAAGCTTTCTTT. Translating gives CASSIRGNTEAFF. The J gene is TRBJ1-1, the V gene TRBV19, with a weak D call TRBD1 (5 bases). In germline, CDR1 is LNHDA, CDR2 SQIVND (reference sequence). The V and J ends lost 3 bases and 1 base respectively, with 6 bases between them. The CDR3 spans 13 residues.

The chain is built from TRBV6-6 and TRBJ1-5, with 7 bases matching TRBD1. J gave up 7 bases and V 0 bases, and 6 bases lay outside the gene matches. In germline, CDR1 is MNHNY, CDR2 SVGAGI (reference sequence). CDR3 length: 15 amino acids. CDR3 protein: CASSYSATGVQPQHF. The CDR3 DNA reads TGTGCCAGCAGTTACTCCGCCACAGGGGTCCAGCCCCAGCATTTT.

The V gene is TRBV5-1, the J gene TRBJ2-7, with D maybe TRBD2 (7 bases). Between the trimmed V and J ends, which lost 3 bases and 1 base, there was a span of 14 bases. CDR1 SGHRS and CDR2 YFSETQ come from the germline V gene. CDR3 size: 15 residues. The DNA of the CDR3 is TGCGCCAGCAGCTCCTTGGGGGGGCGTTCCTACGAGCAGTACTTC. Protein product: CASSSLGGRSYEQYF. Together with reference TRBV5-1 and TRBJ2-7, the CDR3 gives the full variable domain: KAGVTQTPRYLIKTRGQQVTLSCSPISGHRSVSWYQQTPGQGLQFLFEYFSETQRNKGNFPGRFSGRQFSNSRSEMNVSTLELGDSALYLCASSSLGGRSYEQYFGPGTRLTVT.

V gene TRBV2 combines with J gene TRBJ1-3; 8 positions agree with TRBD1. The V gene end was trimmed by 7 bases and the J gene end by 4 bases; junction bases not matched to a gene: 6. This CDR3 is 14 amino acids long. Per the germline V gene, CDR1 is SNHLY and CDR2 is FYNNEI. CDR3 loop: CASKQGAGGNTIYF. CDR3 DNA sequence: TGTGCCAGCAAGCAGGGGGCTGGGGGAAACACCATATATTTT. Drawing the rest from reference TRBV2 and TRBJ1-3, the complete variable domain is EPEVTQTPSHQVTQMGQEVILRCVPISNHLYFYWYRQILGQKVEFLVSFYNNEISEKSEIFDDQFSVERPDGSNFTLKIRSTKLEDSAMYFCASKQGAGGNTIYFGEGSWLTVV.